This TCR beta chain was identified during a study of blood T cell repertoires in COVID-19. Sequencing was performed with immunoSEQ multiplex PCR; in TCRdb, only in-frame clones are kept and a portion is missing. The table shows about 480,000 clones, with roughly 91% occurring only once. This CDR3 is 12 amino acids long. The germline gives CDR1 KGHSH, CDR2 LQKENI. The V end lost 6 bases, the J end lost 10 bases, and 15 bases lay between the germline ends. The source of this sequence is a woman in her forties or fifties with COVID-19, enrolled during active disease. The sample comprised peripheral blood. The gene calls are TRBV18 and TRBJ1-1; possibly TRBD1 for D (5 bases). The DNA of the CDR3 is TGTGCCAGCTCCTCCGGTGGGGCTTCAGCTTTCTTT. Protein sequence: CASSSGGASAFF.